This T cell receptor beta chain is drawn from a study of blood T cell repertoires in COVID-19. On the study more broadly: Samples taken during acute and convalescent COVID-19 were collected in the United States, Italy and Spain.

The protocol was immunoSEQ multiplex PCR, while the TCRdb copy is restricted to in-frame clones and leaves out a portion. The table shows roughly 150,000 clones, with approximately 85% occurring only once. Germline loops: CDR1 SGDLS, CDR2 YYNGEE. J lost 2 bases, V lost 7 bases, and 6 bases had no gene match. CDR3 size: 15 residues. This chain connects TRBV9 to TRBJ2-6; 7 bases fit TRBD1. Sequencing was carried out using peripheral blood. This receptor was identified in a man aged 50 to 59 with acute or convalescent COVID-19. The CDR3 sequence: CASQNGQAGANVLTF. The CDR3 bases are TGTGCCAGCCAAAACGGACAGGCTGGGGCCAACGTCCTGACTTTC.